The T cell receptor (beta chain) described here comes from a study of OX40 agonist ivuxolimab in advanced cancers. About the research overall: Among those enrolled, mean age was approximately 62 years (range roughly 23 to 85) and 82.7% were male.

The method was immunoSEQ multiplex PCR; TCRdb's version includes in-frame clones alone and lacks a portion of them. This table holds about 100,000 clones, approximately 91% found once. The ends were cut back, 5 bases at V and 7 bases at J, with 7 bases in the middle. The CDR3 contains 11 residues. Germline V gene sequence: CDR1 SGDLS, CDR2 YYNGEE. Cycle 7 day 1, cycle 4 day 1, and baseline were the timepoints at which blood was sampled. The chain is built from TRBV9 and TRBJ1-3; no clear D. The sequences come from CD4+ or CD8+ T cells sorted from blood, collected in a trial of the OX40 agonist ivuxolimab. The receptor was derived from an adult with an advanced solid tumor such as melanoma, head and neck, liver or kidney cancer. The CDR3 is CASSASNTIYF. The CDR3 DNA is TGTGCCAGCAGTGCTTCGAACACCATATATTTT.